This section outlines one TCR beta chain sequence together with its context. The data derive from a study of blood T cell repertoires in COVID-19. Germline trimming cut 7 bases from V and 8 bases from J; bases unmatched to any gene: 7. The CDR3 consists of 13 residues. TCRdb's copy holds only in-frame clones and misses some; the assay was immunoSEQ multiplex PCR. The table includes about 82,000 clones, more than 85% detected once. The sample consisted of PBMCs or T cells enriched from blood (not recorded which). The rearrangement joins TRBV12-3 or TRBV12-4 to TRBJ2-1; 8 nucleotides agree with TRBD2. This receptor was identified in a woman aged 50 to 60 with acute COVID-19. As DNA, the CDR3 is TGTGCCAGCATTCCCCGGGGGGGGGATGAGCAGTTCTTC. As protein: CASIPRGGDEQFF.